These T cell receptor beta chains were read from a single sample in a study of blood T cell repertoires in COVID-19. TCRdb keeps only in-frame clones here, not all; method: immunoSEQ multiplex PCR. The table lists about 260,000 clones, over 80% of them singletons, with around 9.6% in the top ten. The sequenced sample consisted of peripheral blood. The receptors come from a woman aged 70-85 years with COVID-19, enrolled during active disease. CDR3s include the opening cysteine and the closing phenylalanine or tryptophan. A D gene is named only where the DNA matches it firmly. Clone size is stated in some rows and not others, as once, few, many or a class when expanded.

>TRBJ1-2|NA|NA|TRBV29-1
TGCAGCGTTGGGCAGTCGGGTGGCTACACCTTC
CSVGQSGGYTF
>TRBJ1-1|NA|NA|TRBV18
TGTGCCAGCTCACCACAGCTGAACACTGAAGCTTTCTTT
CASSPQLNTEAFF
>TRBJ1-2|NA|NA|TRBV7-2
TGTGCCAGCAGCTTAGCTTGGGAGGCGGGCTACACCTTC
CASSLAWEAGYTF
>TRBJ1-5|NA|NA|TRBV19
TGTGCCAGCCAGAAAGCAGGTCGCCCTTCAGGGCAACGTGTTAGGCCCCAGCATTTT
CASQKAGRPSGQRVRPQHF
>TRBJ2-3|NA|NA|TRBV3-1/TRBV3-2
TGTGCCAGCAGCCAAGTCGTGGATACGCAGTATTTT
CASSQVVDTQYF
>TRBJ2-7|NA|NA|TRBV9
TGTGCCAGCAGCTCTAACGGGGAGGTGCAGTACTTC
CASSSNGEVQYF
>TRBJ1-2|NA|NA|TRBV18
TGTGCCAGCTCACCAGAACAGGGCCCGGGCTACACCTTC
CASSPEQGPGYTF
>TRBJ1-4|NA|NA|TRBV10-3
TGTGCGGCAGCAACTAATGAAAAACTGTTTTTT
CAAATNEKLFF
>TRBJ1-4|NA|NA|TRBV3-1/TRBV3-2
TGTGCCAGCAGCCCCCCGGGACTCGAGAATGAAAAACTGTTTTTT
CASSPPGLENEKLFF
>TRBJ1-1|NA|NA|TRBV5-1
TGCGCCAGCAGCAGGGGGAACACTGAAGCTTTCTTT
CASSRGNTEAFF
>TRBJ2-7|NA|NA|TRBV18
TGTGCCAGCTCTCCCGGAGGAACACTAGGGTCCTACGAGCAGTACTTC
CASSPGGTLGSYEQYF
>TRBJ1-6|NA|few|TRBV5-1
TGCGCCAGCAGCTTGGTTGGAATGCGGTGGTCACCCCTCCACTTT
CASSLVGMRWSPLHF
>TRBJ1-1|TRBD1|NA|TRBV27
TGTGCCAGCAGTTCGACAGGGGGCAACACTGAAGCTTTCTTT
CASSSTGGNTEAFF
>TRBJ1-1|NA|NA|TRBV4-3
TGCGCCAGCAGCCAGTCGGGACACAAAATCGAAGCTTTCTTT
CASSQSGHKIEAFF
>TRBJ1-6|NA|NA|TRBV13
TGTGCCAGCAGCTTACAGGGCACAAATTCACCCCTCCACTTT
CASSLQGTNSPLHF
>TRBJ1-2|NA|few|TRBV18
TGTGCCAGCTCACCAGAGGAGGGGAGAGGCTACACCTTC
CASSPEEGRGYTF
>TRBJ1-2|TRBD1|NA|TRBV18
TGTGCCAGCTCACCAACAGGGGGTTCTAACTATGGCTACACCTTC
CASSPTGGSNYGYTF
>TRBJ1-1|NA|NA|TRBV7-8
TGTGCCAGCAGCTTAACAGGACAAAACACTGAAGCTTTCTTT
CASSLTGQNTEAFF
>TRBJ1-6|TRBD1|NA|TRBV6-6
TGTGCCAGCAGTTCCAGGACAGGGGGGGATAATTCACCCCTCCACTTT
CASSSRTGGDNSPLHF
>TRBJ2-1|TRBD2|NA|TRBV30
TGTGCCTGGAATACCGGGACTAGCTTGTACAATGAGCAGTTCTTC
CAWNTGTSLYNEQFF
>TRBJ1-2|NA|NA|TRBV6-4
TGTGCCAGCAGTGACTCGAACAGCTATGGCTACACCTTC
CASSDSNSYGYTF
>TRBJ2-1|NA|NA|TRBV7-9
TGTGCCAGCAGCTTAGCGGGCAGGTCGGCTCATGAGCAGTTCTTC
CASSLAGRSAHEQFF
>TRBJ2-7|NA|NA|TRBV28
TGTGCCAGCAGTTTGGCTGGAGCCTACGAGCAGTACTTC
CASSLAGAYEQYF
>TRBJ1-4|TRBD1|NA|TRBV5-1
TGCGCCAGCAGCATGGCCGGGACAGCAACTAATGAAAAACTGTTTTTT
CASSMAGTATNEKLFF
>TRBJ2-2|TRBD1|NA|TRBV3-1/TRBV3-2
TGTGCCAGCAGACCAGGGGGCCACGGGGAGCTGTTTTTT
CASRPGGHGELFF
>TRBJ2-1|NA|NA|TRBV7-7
TGTGCTAGCAGCTTAGCTGAAGCCGATGAGCAGTTCTTC
CASSLAEADEQFF
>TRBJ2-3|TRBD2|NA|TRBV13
TGTGCCAGCAGCCCCGGGACTAGGATAGGGGATACGCAGTATTTT
CASSPGTRIGDTQYF
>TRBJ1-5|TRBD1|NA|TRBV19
TGTGCCAGTAAACAGGGGGAAAAGAATCAGCCCCAGCATTTT
CASKQGEKNQPQHF
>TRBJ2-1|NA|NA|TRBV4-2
TGTGCCAGCAGCCAAGGATCGAGGTACAATGAGCAGTTCTTC
CASSQGSRYNEQFF
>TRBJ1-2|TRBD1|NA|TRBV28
TGTGCCAGCAGTTTATCGGGACAGGGAATCTATGGCTACACCTTC
CASSLSGQGIYGYTF
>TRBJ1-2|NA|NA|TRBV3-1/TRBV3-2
TGTGCCAGCAGCCAAGACATTTCACAATTCTATGGCTACACCTTC
CASSQDISQFYGYTF
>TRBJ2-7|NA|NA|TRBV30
TGTGCCTGGAGTGTAGGGACACCCTACGAGCAGTACTTC
CAWSVGTPYEQYF
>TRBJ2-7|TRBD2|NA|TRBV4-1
TGCGCCAGCAGCCAAGAGCCCCAACTAGCGGTCTCCTACGAGCAGTACTTC
CASSQEPQLAVSYEQYF
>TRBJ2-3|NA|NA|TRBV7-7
TGTGCTAGCAGCTCCGGGAGAGGGCGCACAGATACGCAGTATTTT
CASSSGRGRTDTQYF
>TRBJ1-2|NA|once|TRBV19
TGTGCCAGTAGTTTGGACAGAAGCATCGGGTACACCTTC
CASSLDRSIGYTF
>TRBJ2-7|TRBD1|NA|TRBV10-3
TGTGCCATCAGTGTAAGGTGGGACAGCGAGCAGTACTTC
CAISVRWDSEQYF
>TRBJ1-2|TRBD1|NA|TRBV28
TGTGCCACCACGTGGGACAGTAACTATGGCTACACCTTC
CATTWDSNYGYTF
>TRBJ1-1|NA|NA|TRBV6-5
TGTGCCAGCAGTTGGACATATATGAACACTGAAGCTTTCTTT
CASSWTYMNTEAFF
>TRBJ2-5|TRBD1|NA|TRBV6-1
TGTGCCAGCAGTGAATCACAGGGGAAACAAGAGACCCAGTACTTC
CASSESQGKQETQYF
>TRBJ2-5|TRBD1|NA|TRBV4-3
TGCGCCAGCAGCCAAGACCTGGGGACAGTCCAAGAGACCCAGTACTTC
CASSQDLGTVQETQYF
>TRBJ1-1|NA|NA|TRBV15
TGTGCCACCAGCAGGACAGTTGCCCCTGAAGCTTTCTTT
CATSRTVAPEAFF
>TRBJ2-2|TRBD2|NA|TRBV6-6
TGTGCCAGCAGTTCCCTAGCGGGAGGGACCGGGGAGCTGTTTTTT
CASSSLAGGTGELFF
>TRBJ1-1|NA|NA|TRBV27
TGTGCCAGCAGTTTTGGGCAGGGCGCGAGGGCTTTCTTT
CASSFGQGARAFF
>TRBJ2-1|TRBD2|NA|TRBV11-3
TGTGCCAGCGGGAGACTAGCGGGGGACCTTTCCTACAATGAGCAGTTCTTC
CASGRLAGDLSYNEQFF
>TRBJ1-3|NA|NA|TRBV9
TGTGCCAGCGGGACTGCGGTATTCGGAAACACCATATATTTT
CASGTAVFGNTIYF
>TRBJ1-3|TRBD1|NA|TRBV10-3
TGTGCCATCAGTGAGGTGGGTGGGACAGCCGGAAACACCATATATTTT
CAISEVGGTAGNTIYF